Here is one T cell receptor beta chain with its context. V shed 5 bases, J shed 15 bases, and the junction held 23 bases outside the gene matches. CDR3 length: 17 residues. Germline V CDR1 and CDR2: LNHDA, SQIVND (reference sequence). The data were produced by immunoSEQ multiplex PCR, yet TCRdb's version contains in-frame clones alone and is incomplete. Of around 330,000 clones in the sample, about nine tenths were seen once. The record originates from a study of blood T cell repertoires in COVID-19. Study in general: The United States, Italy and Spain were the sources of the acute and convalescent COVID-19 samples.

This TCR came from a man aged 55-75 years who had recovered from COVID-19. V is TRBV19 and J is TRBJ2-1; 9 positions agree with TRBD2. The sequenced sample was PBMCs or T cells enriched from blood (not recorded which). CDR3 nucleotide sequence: TGTGCCAGTAGTCCCAATCTAGCGGGGATGAGTGTTGACAGAGTGTTCTTC. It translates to CASSPNLAGMSVDRVFF.